Shown below are 19 T cell receptor beta chains from a single sample sequenced in a study of T cell responses to AZD1222 COVID-19 vaccine. Clones were sequenced by immunoSEQ multiplex PCR, and TCRdb holds only the in-frame ones, with some missing. Among 90,000 to 150,000 clones listed, over 75% were seen once. Sequenced here: peripheral blood, sampled on day 0 of AZD1222 vaccination. These receptors were collected from an adult in good health.

The genes are TRBV30 and TRBJ1-1, with D possibly being TRBD1 (5 bases). CDR1 is GTSNPN, CDR2 SVGIG, per germline (reference sequence). CDR3 length equals 17 residues. The germline V and J ends were trimmed by 0 bases and 3 bases, with 20 bases remaining between them. The DNA for the CDR3 is TGTGCCTGGAGTGTAATTTTGTTGCGGGGGGGGGACACTGAAGCTTTCTTT. This gives the protein CAWSVILLRGGDTEAFF.

The chain has TRBV4-3 and TRBJ2-1; 11 bases are a match to TRBD1. Unmatched junction bases numbered 11, after V lost 5 bases and J lost 8 bases. This CDR3 has 16 amino acids. CDR1 and CDR2 from the germline V gene are LGHNA and YSLEER. CDR3 sequence reads: CASSTHPGQGGDEQFF. CDR3 DNA: TGCGCCAGCAGCACGCACCCGGGACAGGGGGGCGATGAGCAGTTCTTC.

This sequence joins TRBV28 and TRBJ1-6; TRBD1 matches 8 bases. V dropped 2 bases and J dropped 10; count of bases not matched to a gene: 7. Germline V gene sequence: CDR1 MDHEN, CDR2 SYDVKM. The CDR3 length is 15 residues. The CDR3 reads CASSLPGQGASPLHF. The CDR3 DNA follows: TGTGCCAGCAGTTTACCTGGACAGGGTGCATCACCCCTCCACTTT.

V gene TRBV5-1 combines with J gene TRBJ2-7; D possibly matches TRBD1 or TRBD2 (6 bases each). The CDR3 spans 15 residues. Germline CDR1 reads SGHRS; CDR2 reads YFSETQ. The V and J ends lost 0 bases and 3 bases respectively, with 13 bases between them. The CDR3 nucleotides read TGCGCCAGCAGCTTGGCCGCGGGACACCACTACGAGCAGTACTTC. Its protein is CASSLAAGHHYEQYF.

This chain uses TRBV5-1 with TRBJ1-6, with a weak D call TRBD1 (5 bases). Germline CDR1 reads SGHRS; CDR2 reads YFSETQ. The CDR3 extends over 16 amino acids. Trimming removed 0 bases at V and 4 bases at J, with 11 bases between. CDR3 sequence reads: CASSLVTGQYNSPLHF. CDR3 coding DNA: TGCGCCAGCAGCTTGGTTACAGGCCAGTATAATTCACCCCTCCACTTT. The complete variable domain, with remaining parts taken from reference TRBV5-1 and TRBJ1-6, reads KAGVTQTPRYLIKTRGQQVTLSCSPISGHRSVSWYQQTPGQGLQFLFEYFSETQRNKGNFPGRFSGRQFSNSRSEMNVSTLELGDSALYLCASSLVTGQYNSPLHFGNGTRLTVT.

CDR3 loop: CASSSQGALSLEAFF. CDR3 DNA sequence: TGTGCCAGCAGTTCACAGGGGGCGCTTTCCCTTGAAGCTTTCTTT. This sequence joins TRBV28 and TRBJ1-1, with TRBD1 identical over 9 bases. This CDR3 comprises 15 residues. Germline CDR1 and CDR2: MDHEN and SYDVKM. The ends lost 4 bases at V and 7 bases at J; junction bases unmatched: 10.

The J gene is TRBJ1-1, the V gene TRBV9; unclear D gene. Germline values: CDR1 SGDLS, CDR2 YYNGEE. Trimming took off 0 bases at V and 0 bases at J, with 3 bases between the two ends. This CDR3 is 13 amino acids long. The CDR3 DNA reads TGTGCCAGCAGCGTAGCTGTGAACACTGAAGCTTTCTTT. Protein: CASSVAVNTEAFF.

The J gene is TRBJ2-5, the V gene TRBV6-5; the D gene is possibly TRBD1 (6 bases). In germline, CDR1 is MNHEY, CDR2 SVGAGI. The CDR3 spans 14 residues. The V and J ends lost 1 base and 3 bases respectively, with 9 bases between them. The CDR3 protein is CASSYWGQKETQYF. CDR3 in DNA: TGTGCCAGCAGTTACTGGGGGCAGAAAGAGACCCAGTACTTC.

The chain carries TRBV5-1 and TRBJ2-7, with D unclear. This CDR3 has 13 amino acids. V was cut by 2 bases and J by 4 bases, with 10 bases left in between. Germline V gene data show CDR1 as SGHRS and CDR2 as YFSETQ. CDR3 in DNA: TGCGCCAGCAGCTTCGGCACCCAATACGAGCAGTACTTC. As protein: CASSFGTQYEQYF.

The V and J genes are TRBV10-3 and TRBJ2-5, with a weak D call TRBD1 (6 bases). The CDR3 is made up of 19 amino acids. V lost 5 bases and J 7 bases, leaving 32 bases between the germline ends. Germline lookup yields CDR1 ENHRY and CDR2 SYGVKD. The CDR3 is CAISSITGPPTSLGGTQYF. The CDR3 DNA is TGTGCCATCAGTTCGATCACAGGGCCGCCGACCTCCCTCGGTGGGACCCAGTACTTC.

The chain is built from TRBV11-3 and TRBJ2-1; unclear D gene. This CDR3 contains 12 residues. Germline assignment: CDR1 SGHNT and CDR2 YENEEA. V was cut by 5 bases and J by 8 bases, with 10 bases left in between. CDR3 sequence reads: CASSRGRYEQFF. Written as DNA, the CDR3 is TGTGCCAGCAGCCGAGGACGGTATGAGCAGTTCTTC.

V is TRBV7-9 and J is TRBJ2-1, with 10 bases aligning to TRBD2. The CDR3 is made up of 18 amino acids. Germline loops: CDR1 SEHNR, CDR2 FQNEAQ (reference sequence). Trimming cost V 5 bases and J 4 bases; bases outside gene matches: 14. CDR3 region: CASSPEGLAGARYNEQFF. In DNA form, the CDR3 reads TGTGCCAGCAGCCCAGAGGGGCTAGCGGGGGCCCGATACAATGAGCAGTTCTTC. Looking up the rest from reference TRBV7-9 and TRBJ2-1 gives the full variable domain: DTGVSQNPRHKITKRGQNVTFRCDPISEHNRLYWYRQTLGQGPEFLTYFQNEAQLEKSRLLSDRFSAERPKGSFSTLEIQRTEQGDSAMYLCASSPEGLAGARYNEQFFGPGTRLTVL.

The chain is built from TRBV19 and TRBJ1-5, with D possibly TRBD1 on 5 matching bases. V lost 5 bases, J lost 6 bases, and 17 bases lay in between. The CDR3 has 15 amino acids. Germline CDR1 LNHDA, CDR2 SQIVND (reference sequence). CDR3 nucleotide sequence: TGTGCCAGTAGTTCCGAAGACAGACCCGGTCAGCCCCAGCATTTT. Amino acid sequence: CASSSEDRPGQPQHF. The full variable domain, in which reference TRBV19 and TRBJ1-5 provide the parts outside the CDR3, is DGGITQSPKYLFRKEGQNVTLSCEQNLNHDAMYWYRQDPGQGLRLIYYSQIVNDFQKGDIAEGYSVSREKKESFPLTVTSAQKNPTAFYLCASSSEDRPGQPQHFGDGTRLSIL.

As regards this clone: The identical CDR3 is also encoded by other nucleotide sequences in the sample. V is TRBV5-1 and J is TRBJ1-3; D is uncertain. From germline, CDR1 is SGHRS and CDR2 YFSETQ. The V and J ends lost 0 bases and 1 base respectively, with 8 bases between them. This CDR3 contains 15 residues. For the CDR3, the DNA is TGCGCCAGCAGCTTGGGTTTGGGATCTGGAAACACCATATATTTT. Amino acids: CASSLGLGSGNTIYF. Using reference TRBV5-1 and TRBJ1-3 for the parts outside the CDR3, the full variable domain is KAGVTQTPRYLIKTRGQQVTLSCSPISGHRSVSWYQQTPGQGLQFLFEYFSETQRNKGNFPGRFSGRQFSNSRSEMNVSTLELGDSALYLCASSLGLGSGNTIYFGEGSWLTVV.

The J gene is TRBJ2-1, the V gene TRBV4-3; no firm D call. The V and J ends lost 4 bases and 3 bases respectively, with 16 bases between them. The length of the CDR3 is 16 residues. The germline CDR1 and CDR2 sequences are LGHNA and YSLEER. CDR3 nucleotides: TGCGCCAGCAGCCCCGTCCGGTTTCAGGACTACAATGAGCAGTTCTTC. Encoded protein: CASSPVRFQDYNEQFF.

V is TRBV27 and J is TRBJ2-6, with a possible D match to TRBD1 (5 bases). The CDR3 has 13 amino acids. Germline-derived CDR1 and CDR2 are MNHEY and SMNVEV (reference sequence). Trimming cost V 6 bases and J 2 bases, with 5 bases left between them. As DNA, the CDR3 is TGTGCCAGCAGCAGGGCTGGGGCCAACGTCCTGACTTTC. This codes for CASSRAGANVLTF. Using reference TRBV27 and TRBJ2-6 for the parts outside the CDR3, the full variable domain is EAQVTQNPRYLITVTGKKLTVTCSQNMNHEYMSWYRQDPGLGLRQIYYSMNVEVTDKGDVPEGYKVSRKEKRNFPLILESPSPNQTSLYFCASSRAGANVLTFGAGSRLTVL.

The chain is built from TRBV2 and TRBJ2-7, with no clear D. The V end was cut by 8 bases, the J end by 7 bases, with 18 bases between. Per the germline V gene, CDR1 is SNHLY and CDR2 is FYNNEI. The CDR3 spans 13 residues. CDR3 loop: CASAPPARPEQYF. DNA of the CDR3: TGTGCCAGCGCTCCACCTGCACGACCAGAGCAGTACTTC.

This chain links TRBV5-4 with TRBJ2-1, with D possibly matching TRBD1 (6 bases). Trimming stripped 4 bases from V and 6 bases from J, with 11 bases between. The CDR3 totals 13 residues. Germline V gene sequence: CDR1 SGHNT, CDR2 YYREEE (reference sequence). The CDR3 DNA reads as TGTGCCAGCAGCGGAAGGGGGACCAATGAGCAGTTCTTC. Protein: CASSGRGTNEQFF.

The chain uses TRBV2 and TRBJ2-5; the match to TRBD2 covers 10 bases. The V gene's germline CDR1 is SNHLY and CDR2 FYNNEI. J was trimmed by 5 bases and V by 7 bases; bases with no gene match: 4. This CDR3 has 13 amino acids. This chain's CDR3 is CASISLAGETQYF. CDR3 DNA: TGTGCCAGCATCTCACTAGCGGGGGAGACCCAGTACTTC.